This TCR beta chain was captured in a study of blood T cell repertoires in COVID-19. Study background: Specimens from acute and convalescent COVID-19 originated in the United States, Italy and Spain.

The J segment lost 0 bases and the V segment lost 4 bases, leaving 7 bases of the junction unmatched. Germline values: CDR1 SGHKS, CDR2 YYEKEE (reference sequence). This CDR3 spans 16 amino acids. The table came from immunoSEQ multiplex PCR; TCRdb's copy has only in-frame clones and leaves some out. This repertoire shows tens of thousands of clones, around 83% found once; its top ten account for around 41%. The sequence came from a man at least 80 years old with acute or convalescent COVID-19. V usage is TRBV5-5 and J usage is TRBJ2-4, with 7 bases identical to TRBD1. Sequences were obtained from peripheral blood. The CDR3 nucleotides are TGTGCCAGCAGCCCGGACAGGAGCTTAGCCAAAAACATTCAGTACTTC. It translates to CASSPDRSLAKNIQYF.